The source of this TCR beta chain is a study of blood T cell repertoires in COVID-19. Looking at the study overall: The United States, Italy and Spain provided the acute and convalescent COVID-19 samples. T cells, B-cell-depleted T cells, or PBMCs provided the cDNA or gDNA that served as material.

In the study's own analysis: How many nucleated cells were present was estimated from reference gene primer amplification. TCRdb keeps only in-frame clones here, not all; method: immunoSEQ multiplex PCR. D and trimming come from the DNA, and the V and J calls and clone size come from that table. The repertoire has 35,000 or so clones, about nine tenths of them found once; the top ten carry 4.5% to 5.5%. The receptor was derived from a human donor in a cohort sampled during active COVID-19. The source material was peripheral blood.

CDR3 bases: TGTGCCAGCAGTTCTACCGGGGAGGGGGGCGCATACATTCAGTACTTC. It translates to CASSSTGEGGAYIQYF. The chain recombines TRBV28 with TRBJ2-4; tentatively, D is TRBD2 (7 bases). This CDR3 is 16 amino acids long. Trimming stripped 4 bases from V and 8 bases from J, with 21 bases between. The germline CDR1 and CDR2 sequences are MDHEN and SYDVKM.